The 14 T cell receptor beta chains below all came from one sample that was sequenced in a study of response to subunit inactivated influenza vaccine. TCRdb re-called the RT-PCR reads with MiXCR, one entry per CDR3 protein. The data show about 620,000 distinct CDR3 sequences, 10% to 12% seen once. These data also featured in a second study, about T cells expressing NK-cell markers. From that second work: Scientists made TCR beta cDNA using 5'RACE template switching with UMIs.

Source: PBMCs from blood, taken on the day of vaccination. Source of these receptors: a man in his forties or fifties who received an inactivated influenza vaccine.

The rearrangement joins TRBV11-2 to TRBJ2-3, with D perhaps assigned TRBD1 or TRBD2 (5 bases each). V lost 1 base and J 9 bases, leaving 11 bases between the germline ends. The CDR3 contains 13 residues. The V gene's germline CDR1 is SGHAT and CDR2 FQNNGV. The CDR3 reads CASSLGGEWTQYF. CDR3 sequence (DNA): TGTGCCAGCAGCTTAGGAGGGGAGTGGACGCAGTATTTT.

The chain uses TRBV12-3 or TRBV12-4 and TRBJ2-2; D may be TRBD2 (6 bases). With 4 bases removed from V and 6 bases from J, the gap between germline ends came to 6 bases. There are 12 residues in the CDR3. The CDR3 is CASSWEAGELFF. In nucleotides, the CDR3 is TGTGCCAGCAGTTGGGAGGCCGGGGAGCTGTTTTTT.

This clonotype was seen a few times. The chain recombines TRBV2 with TRBJ2-2; no definite D call. The length of the CDR3 is 14 residues. Germline V lookup: CDR1 SNHLY, CDR2 FYNNEI. Trimming stripped 10 bases from V and 0 bases from J, with 12 bases between. The CDR3 is CATNADPNTGELFF. As DNA, the CDR3 is TGTGCCACCAATGCGGACCCGAACACCGGGGAGCTGTTTTTT. Combining the CDR3 with reference TRBV2 and TRBJ2-2 gives the whole variable domain EPEVTQTPSHQVTQMGQEVILRCVPISNHLYFYWYRQILGQKVEFLVSFYNNEISEKSEIFDDQFSVERPDGSNFTLKIRSTKLEDSAMYFCATNADPNTGELFFGEGSRLTVL.

This clonotype was observed a handful of times. V is TRBV9 and J is TRBJ2-3; D is ambiguous. CDR3 length: 14 residues. The germline CDR1 and CDR2 sequences are SGDLS and YYNGEE. V lost 0 bases and J 1 base, leaving 6 bases between the germline ends. This chain's CDR3 is CASSVDKGTDTQYF. In DNA, the CDR3 is TGTGCCAGCAGCGTAGATAAAGGCACAGATACGCAGTATTTT.

The genes are TRBV18 and TRBJ2-5; D unclear. V lost 1 base and J lost 1, with 10 bases in between. Per the germline V gene, CDR1 is KGHSH and CDR2 is LQKENI. The CDR3 length is 15 residues. CDR3 DNA sequence: TGTGCCAGCTCACCACTCCCCCGGACCCAAGAGACCCAGTACTTC. Its translation is CASSPLPRTQETQYF.

The chain carries TRBV5-1 and TRBJ2-5, with 10 bases matching TRBD1. J was trimmed by 5 bases and V by 1 base; bases with no gene match: 8. CDR1 and CDR2 (germline): SGHRS, YFSETQ. This CDR3 is 16 amino acids long. The CDR3 DNA sequence: TGCGCCAGCAGCTTGACCGGGACAGGGGTTTTTGAGACCCAGTACTTC. Encoded protein: CASSLTGTGVFETQYF.

This clonotype was recorded at least ten times. V gene TRBV7-2 combines with J gene TRBJ1-6, with 7 positions matching TRBD1. The J segment lost 8 bases and the V segment lost 3 bases, leaving 4 bases of the junction unmatched. Germline lookup yields CDR1 SGHTA and CDR2 FQGNSA. The length of the CDR3 is 14 residues. The CDR3, as DNA: TGTGCCAGCAGCTTTGGGACAGTGGATTCACCCCTCCACTTT. This translates into CASSFGTVDSPLHF.

DNA for the CDR3: TGTGCCAGCAGCCCAGGCCGGGGTTTCCCCTACGAGCAGTACTTC. It specifies CASSPGRGFPYEQYF. J is TRBJ2-7 and V is TRBV3-1, with a possible D match to TRBD2 (5 bases). Trimming shortened V by 4 bases and J by 2 bases, and 15 bases separated the two germline ends. The length of the CDR3 is 15 residues. The germline V gene has CDR1 LGHDT and CDR2 YNNKEL (reference sequence).

The CDR3 reads CASSLERSSGELFF. For the CDR3, the DNA is TGCGCCAGCAGCTTGGAGCGGAGCTCCGGGGAGCTGTTTTTT. The chain is built from TRBV5-1 and TRBJ2-2; TRBD2 might be the D (5 bases). The CDR3 runs 14 residues. Trimming shortened V by 0 bases and J by 6 bases, and 9 bases separated the two germline ends. Germline CDR1 is SGHRS and CDR2 is YFSETQ.

This chain links TRBV18 with TRBJ2-5, with unresolved D. The CDR3 totals 12 residues. Trimming cost V 6 bases and J 4 bases, with 9 bases left between them. CDR1 KGHSH and CDR2 LQKENI come from the germline V gene. CDR3 residues: CASSQAGETQYF. CDR3 in DNA: TGTGCCAGCTCCCAGGCAGGAGAGACCCAGTACTTC.

This clonotype was observed a few times. The gene calls are TRBV6-1 and TRBJ1-1; D gene uncertain. Germline V gene sequence: CDR1 MNHNS, CDR2 SASEGT. This CDR3 is 13 amino acids long. V was clipped by 6 bases and J by 3 bases, with 11 bases between them. This CDR3 is CASSPSVDTEAFF. As DNA, the CDR3 is TGTGCCAGCAGCCCGAGCGTAGACACTGAAGCTTTCTTT.

In this sample, this clonotype turned up a few times. The V call is TRBV5-1, the J call TRBJ1-4; D ambiguous. Between the trimmed V and J ends, which lost 0 bases and 0 bases, there was a span of 3 bases. Germline V gene lookup returns CDR1 SGHRS and CDR2 YFSETQ. The CDR3 extends over 14 amino acids. Written as DNA, the CDR3 is TGCGCCAGCAGCTTGGATACAACTAATGAAAAACTGTTTTTT. It is translated as CASSLDTTNEKLFF. The whole variable domain, remainder taken from reference TRBV5-1 and TRBJ1-4, is KAGVTQTPRYLIKTRGQQVTLSCSPISGHRSVSWYQQTPGQGLQFLFEYFSETQRNKGNFPGRFSGRQFSNSRSEMNVSTLELGDSALYLCASSLDTTNEKLFFGSGTQLSVL.

Only a few counts were recorded for this clonotype. The rearrangement joins TRBV5-1 to TRBJ1-2; D gene unclear. The ends were cut back, 5 bases at V and 0 bases at J, with 14 bases in the middle. Germline V CDR1 and CDR2: SGHRS, YFSETQ. This CDR3 has 15 residues. The CDR3 spells CASSPSVGANYGYTF. The CDR3 DNA follows: TGCGCCAGCAGTCCTTCGGTAGGAGCTAACTATGGCTACACCTTC.

The chain has TRBV20-1 and TRBJ2-3; 8 nucleotides align to TRBD2. The junction had 11 bases not matched to a gene; V was cut back by 3 bases and J by 3 bases. CDR3 length equals 16 residues. CDR1 DFQATT and CDR2 SNEGSKA come from the germline V gene (reference sequence). Written as DNA, the CDR3 is TGCAGTGCTAGTCTGGCCAGCGGGGGACCTACAGATACGCAGTATTTT. Amino acid sequence: CSASLASGGPTDTQYF.